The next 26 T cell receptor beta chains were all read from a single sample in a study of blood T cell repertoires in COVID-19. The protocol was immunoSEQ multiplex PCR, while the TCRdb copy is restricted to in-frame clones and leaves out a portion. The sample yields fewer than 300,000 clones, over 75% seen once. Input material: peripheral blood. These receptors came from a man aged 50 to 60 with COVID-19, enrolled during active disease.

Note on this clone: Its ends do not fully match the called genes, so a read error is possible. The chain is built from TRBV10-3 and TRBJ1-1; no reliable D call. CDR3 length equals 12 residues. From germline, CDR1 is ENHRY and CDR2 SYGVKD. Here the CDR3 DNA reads TGTGCCATCAGTGAGTATTCTAGAAGCTTGGTCTTT. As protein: CAISEYSRSLVF.

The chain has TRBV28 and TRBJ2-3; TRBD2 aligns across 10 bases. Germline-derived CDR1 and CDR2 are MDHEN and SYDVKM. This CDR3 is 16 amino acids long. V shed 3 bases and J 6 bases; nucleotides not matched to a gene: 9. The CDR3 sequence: CASSFPSGSGGDTQYF. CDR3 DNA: TGTGCCAGCAGTTTTCCTAGCGGGAGTGGGGGGGATACGCAGTATTTT.

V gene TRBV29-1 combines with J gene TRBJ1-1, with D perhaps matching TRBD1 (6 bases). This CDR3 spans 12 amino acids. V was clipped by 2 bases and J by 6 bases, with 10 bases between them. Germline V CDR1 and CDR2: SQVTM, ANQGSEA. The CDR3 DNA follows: TGCAGCGTTGAAAGGCAGGGGCCTGAAGCTTTCTTT. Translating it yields CSVERQGPEAFF.

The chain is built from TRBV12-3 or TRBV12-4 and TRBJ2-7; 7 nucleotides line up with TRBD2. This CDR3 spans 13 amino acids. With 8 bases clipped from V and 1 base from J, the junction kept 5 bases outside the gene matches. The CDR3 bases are TGTGCCAGCCGGAGGCGGGAGTCCTACGAGCAGTACTTC. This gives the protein CASRRRESYEQYF.

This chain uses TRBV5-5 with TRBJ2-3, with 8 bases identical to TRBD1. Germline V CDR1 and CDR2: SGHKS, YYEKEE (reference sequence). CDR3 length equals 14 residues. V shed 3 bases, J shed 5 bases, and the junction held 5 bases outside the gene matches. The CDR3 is CASSYDRGRDTQYF. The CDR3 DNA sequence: TGTGCCAGCAGCTATGACAGGGGTCGAGATACGCAGTATTTT.

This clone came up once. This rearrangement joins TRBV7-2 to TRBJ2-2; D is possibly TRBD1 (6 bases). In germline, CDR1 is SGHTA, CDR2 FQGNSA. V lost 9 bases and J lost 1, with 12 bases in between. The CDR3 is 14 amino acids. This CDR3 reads CASRGQMNTGELFF. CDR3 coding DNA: TGTGCCAGTAGAGGACAGATGAACACCGGGGAGCTGTTTTTT.

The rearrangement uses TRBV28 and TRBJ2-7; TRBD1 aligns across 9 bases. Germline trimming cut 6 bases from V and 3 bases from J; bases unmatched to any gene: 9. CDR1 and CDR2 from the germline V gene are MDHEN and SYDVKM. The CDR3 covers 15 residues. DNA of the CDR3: TGTGCCAGCAGCGGGCCGGGACAGGGTCGCTACGAGCAGTACTTC. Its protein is CASSGPGQGRYEQYF.

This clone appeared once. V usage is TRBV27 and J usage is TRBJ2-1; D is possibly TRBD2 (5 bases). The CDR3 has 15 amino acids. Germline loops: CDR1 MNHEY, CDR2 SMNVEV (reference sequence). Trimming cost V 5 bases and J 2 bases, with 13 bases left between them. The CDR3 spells CASSPLDGAYNEQFF. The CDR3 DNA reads TGTGCCAGCAGTCCGCTAGACGGGGCCTACAATGAGCAGTTCTTC.

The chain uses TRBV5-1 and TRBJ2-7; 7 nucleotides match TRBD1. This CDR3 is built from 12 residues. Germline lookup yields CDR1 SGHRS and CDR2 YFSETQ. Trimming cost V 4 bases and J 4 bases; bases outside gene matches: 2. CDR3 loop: CASSTTGYEQYF. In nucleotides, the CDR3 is TGCGCCAGCAGCACGACAGGGTACGAGCAGTACTTC.

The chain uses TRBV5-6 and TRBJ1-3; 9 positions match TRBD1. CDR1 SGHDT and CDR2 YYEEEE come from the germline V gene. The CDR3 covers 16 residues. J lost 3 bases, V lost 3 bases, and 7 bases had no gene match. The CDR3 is CASSSSDRGVGNTIYF. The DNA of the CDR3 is TGTGCCAGCAGCTCCTCGGACAGGGGTGTTGGAAACACCATATATTTT.

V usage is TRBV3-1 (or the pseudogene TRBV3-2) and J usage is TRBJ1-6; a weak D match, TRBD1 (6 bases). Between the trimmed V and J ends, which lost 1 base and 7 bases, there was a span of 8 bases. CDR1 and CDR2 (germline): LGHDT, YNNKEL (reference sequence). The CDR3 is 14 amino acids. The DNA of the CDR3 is TGTGCCAGCAGCCAAGGCCAGGGGAATTCACCCCTCCACTTT. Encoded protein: CASSQGQGNSPLHF.

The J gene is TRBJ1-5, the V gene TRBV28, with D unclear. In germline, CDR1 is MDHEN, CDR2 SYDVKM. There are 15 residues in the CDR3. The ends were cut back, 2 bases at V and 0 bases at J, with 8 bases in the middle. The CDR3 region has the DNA TGTGCCAGCAGTTTAGGTCAGAATAGCAATCAGCCCCAGCATTTT. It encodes CASSLGQNSNQPQHF.

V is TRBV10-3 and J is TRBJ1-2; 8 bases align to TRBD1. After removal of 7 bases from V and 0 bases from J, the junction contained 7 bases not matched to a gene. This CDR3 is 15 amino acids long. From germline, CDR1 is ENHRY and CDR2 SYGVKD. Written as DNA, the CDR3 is TGTGCCATCACCCCCGACAGGGGCACTAACTATGGCTACACCTTC. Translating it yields CAITPDRGTNYGYTF.

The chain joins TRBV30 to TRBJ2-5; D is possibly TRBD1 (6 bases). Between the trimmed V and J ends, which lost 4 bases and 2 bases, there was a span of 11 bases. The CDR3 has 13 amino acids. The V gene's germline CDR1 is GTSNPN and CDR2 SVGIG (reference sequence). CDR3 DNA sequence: TGTGCCTGGATTCCAGGGGAGCAAGAGACCCAGTACTTC. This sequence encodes CAWIPGEQETQYF.

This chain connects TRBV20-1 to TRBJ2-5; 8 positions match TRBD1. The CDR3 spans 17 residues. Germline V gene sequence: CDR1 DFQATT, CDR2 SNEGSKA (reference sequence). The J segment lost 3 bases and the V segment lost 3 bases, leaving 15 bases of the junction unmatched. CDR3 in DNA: TGCAGTGCTAGTTTAGAGGCCCAAAAGGACAGGGAAGAGACCCAGTACTTC. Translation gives CSASLEAQKDREETQYF.

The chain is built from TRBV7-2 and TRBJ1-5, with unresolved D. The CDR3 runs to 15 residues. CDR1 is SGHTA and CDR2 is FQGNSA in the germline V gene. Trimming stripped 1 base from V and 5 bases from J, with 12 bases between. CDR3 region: CASSLVDGVYQPQHF. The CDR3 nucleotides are TGTGCCAGCAGCTTAGTGGACGGGGTTTATCAGCCCCAGCATTTT.

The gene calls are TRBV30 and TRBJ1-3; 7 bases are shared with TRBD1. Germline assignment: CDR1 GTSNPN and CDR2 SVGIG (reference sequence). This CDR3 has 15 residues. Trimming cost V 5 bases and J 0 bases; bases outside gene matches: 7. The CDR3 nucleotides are TGTGCCTGGTCCTACAGGGGCGGCTCTGGAAACACCATATATTTT. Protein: CAWSYRGGSGNTIYF.

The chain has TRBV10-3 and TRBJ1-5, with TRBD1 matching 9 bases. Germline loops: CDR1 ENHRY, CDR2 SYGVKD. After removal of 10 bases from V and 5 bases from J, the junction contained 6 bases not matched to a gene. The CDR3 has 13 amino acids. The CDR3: CATWGQGDQPQHF. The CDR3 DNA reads TGTGCCACTTGGGGACAGGGTGATCAGCCCCAGCATTTT.

Written as DNA, the CDR3 is TGTGCCAGCAGCCAGTTCGAACCGGGACTAGCGGGGGCCCCCTCCTACAATGAGCAGTTCTTC. It specifies CASSQFEPGLAGAPSYNEQFF. The rearrangement uses TRBV3-1 (or the pseudogene TRBV3-2) and TRBJ2-1; 14 nucleotides match TRBD2. Germline-derived CDR1 and CDR2 are LGHDT and YNNKEL (reference sequence). V shed 3 bases and J 0 bases; nucleotides not matched to a gene: 13. The CDR3 spans 21 residues.

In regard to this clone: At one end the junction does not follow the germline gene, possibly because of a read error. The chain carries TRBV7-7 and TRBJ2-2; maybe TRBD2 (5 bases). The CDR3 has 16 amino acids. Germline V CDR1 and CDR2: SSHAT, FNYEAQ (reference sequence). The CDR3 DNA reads TGTGCTAGCAGCTTAGAGGGAGCCGTCGGCACCGGGGAGCTGTTTTTT. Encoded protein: CASSLEGAVGTGELFF.

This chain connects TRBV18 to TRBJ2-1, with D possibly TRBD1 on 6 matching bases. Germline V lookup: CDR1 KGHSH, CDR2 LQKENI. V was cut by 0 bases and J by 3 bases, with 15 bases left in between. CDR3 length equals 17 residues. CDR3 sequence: CASSPPNQQGYYNEQFF. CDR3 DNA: TGTGCCAGCTCACCACCTAACCAGCAGGGGTACTACAATGAGCAGTTCTTC. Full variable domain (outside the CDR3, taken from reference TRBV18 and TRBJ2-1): NAGVMQNPRHLVRRRGQEARLRCSPMKGHSHVYWYRQLPEEGLKFMVYLQKENIIDESGMPKERFSAEFPKEGPSILRIQQVVRGDSAAYFCASSPPNQQGYYNEQFFGPGTRLTVL.

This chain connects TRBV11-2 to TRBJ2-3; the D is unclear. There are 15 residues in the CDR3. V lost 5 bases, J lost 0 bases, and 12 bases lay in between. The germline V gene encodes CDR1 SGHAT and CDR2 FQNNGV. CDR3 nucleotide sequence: TGTGCCAGCAGCACCTCCACGCAGAGCACAGATACGCAGTATTTT. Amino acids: CASSTSTQSTDTQYF.

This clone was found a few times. The CDR3 DNA sequence: TGTGCCAGCAGTTACTCCCCTAGTTCCTCCTACAATGAGCAGTTCTTC. Protein sequence: CASSYSPSSSYNEQFF. The rearrangement uses TRBV6-5 and TRBJ2-1; D ambiguous. The V end was cut by 0 bases, the J end by 0 bases, with 9 bases between. This CDR3 contains 16 residues. From germline, CDR1 is MNHEY and CDR2 SVGAGI.

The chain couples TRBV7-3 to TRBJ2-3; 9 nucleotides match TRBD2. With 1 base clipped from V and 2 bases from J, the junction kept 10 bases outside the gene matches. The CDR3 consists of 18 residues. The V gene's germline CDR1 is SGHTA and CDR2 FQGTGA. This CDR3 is CASSLNRSGRYHTDTQYF. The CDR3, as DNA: TGTGCCAGCAGCTTAAATCGGAGCGGGAGGTATCACACAGATACGCAGTATTTT.

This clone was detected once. The CDR3 region is CASSGLDQPQHF. The CDR3 bases are TGTGCCAGCAGCGGTCTAGATCAGCCCCAGCATTTT. J is TRBJ1-5 and V is TRBV3-1 (or the pseudogene TRBV3-2); D unclear. Germline V CDR1 and CDR2: LGHDT, YNNKEL (reference sequence). This CDR3 has 12 residues. V was clipped by 5 bases and J by 5 bases, with 7 bases between them.

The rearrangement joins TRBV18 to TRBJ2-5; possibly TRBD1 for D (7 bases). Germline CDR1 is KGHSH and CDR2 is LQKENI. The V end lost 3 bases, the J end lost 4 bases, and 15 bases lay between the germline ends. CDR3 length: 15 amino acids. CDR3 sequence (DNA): TGTGCCAGCTCACCTGGGACAGCCGGGAGAGAGACCCAGTACTTC. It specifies CASSPGTAGRETQYF.